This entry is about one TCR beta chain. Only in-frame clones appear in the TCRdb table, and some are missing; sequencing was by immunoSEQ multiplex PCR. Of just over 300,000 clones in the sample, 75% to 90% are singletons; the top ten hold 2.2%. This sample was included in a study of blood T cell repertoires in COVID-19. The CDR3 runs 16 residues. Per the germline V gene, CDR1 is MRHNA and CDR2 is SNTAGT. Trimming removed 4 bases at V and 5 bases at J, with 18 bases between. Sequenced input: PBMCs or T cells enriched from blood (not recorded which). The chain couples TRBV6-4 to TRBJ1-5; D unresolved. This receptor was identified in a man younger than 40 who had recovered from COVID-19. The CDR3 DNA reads TGTGCCAGCAGTGGACGACATCGGCCGCGCTATCAGCCCCAGCATTTT. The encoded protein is CASSGRHRPRYQPQHF.